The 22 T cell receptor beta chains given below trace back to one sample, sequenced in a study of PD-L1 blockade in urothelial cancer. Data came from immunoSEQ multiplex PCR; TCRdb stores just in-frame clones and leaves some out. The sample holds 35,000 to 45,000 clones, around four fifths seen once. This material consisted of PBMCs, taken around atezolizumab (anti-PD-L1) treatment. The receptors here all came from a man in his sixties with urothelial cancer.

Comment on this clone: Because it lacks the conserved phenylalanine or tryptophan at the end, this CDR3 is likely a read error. The CDR3 bases are TGCAGCGTTGAGGGAGGGCCGGGGTTGAACTATGGCTACACCCTC. Encoded protein: CSVEGGPGLNYGYTL. The chain links TRBV29-1 to TRBJ1-2; D is ambiguous. The CDR3 has 15 residues. With 3 bases removed from V and 2 bases from J, the gap between germline ends came to 16 bases. The germline gives CDR1 SQVTM, CDR2 ANQGSEA.

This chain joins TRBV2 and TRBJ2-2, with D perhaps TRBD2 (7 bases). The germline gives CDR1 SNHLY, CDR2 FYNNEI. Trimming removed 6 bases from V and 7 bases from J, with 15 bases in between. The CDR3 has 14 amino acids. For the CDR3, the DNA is TGTGCCAGCAGGGAGGGGGGGATGGACGGGGAGCTGTTTTTT. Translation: CASREGGMDGELFF.

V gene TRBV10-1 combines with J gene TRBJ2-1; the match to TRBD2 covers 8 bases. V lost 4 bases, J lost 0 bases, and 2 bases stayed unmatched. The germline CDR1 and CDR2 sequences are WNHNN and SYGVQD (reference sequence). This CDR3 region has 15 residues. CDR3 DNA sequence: TGCGCCAGCAGTGGGAGCGGGAGCTCCTACAATGAGCAGTTCTTC. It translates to CASSGSGSSYNEQFF.

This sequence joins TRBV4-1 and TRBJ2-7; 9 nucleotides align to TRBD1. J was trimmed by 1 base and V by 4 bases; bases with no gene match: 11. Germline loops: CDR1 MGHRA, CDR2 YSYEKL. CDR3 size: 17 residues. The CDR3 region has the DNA TGCGCCAGCAGCCTTCGCCACGGGACAGGGAAGTCCTACGAGCAGTACTTC. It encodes CASSLRHGTGKSYEQYF.

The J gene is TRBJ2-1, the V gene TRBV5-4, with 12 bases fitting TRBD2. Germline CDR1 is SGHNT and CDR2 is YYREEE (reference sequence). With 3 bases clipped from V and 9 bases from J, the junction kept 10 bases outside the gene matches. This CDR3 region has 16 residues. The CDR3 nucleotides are TGTGCCAGCAGCTCTTCCGGGACTAGCGGGCTAGGTGAGCAGTTCTTC. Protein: CASSSSGTSGLGEQFF. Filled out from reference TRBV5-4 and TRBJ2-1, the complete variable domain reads ETGVTQSPTHLIKTRGQQVTLRCSSQSGHNTVSWYQQALGQGPQFIFQYYREEENGRGNFPPRFSGLQFPNYSSELNVNALELDDSALYLCASSSSGTSGLGEQFFGPGTRLTVL.

CDR3 protein: CASSLGGGISYEQYF. CDR3 bases: TGTGCCAGCAGCTTGGGTGGGGGGATCTCCTACGAGCAGTACTTC. This chain uses TRBV7-9 with TRBJ2-7; the D gene is possibly TRBD2 (6 bases). The CDR3 totals 15 residues. V was cut by 3 bases and J by 0 bases, with 12 bases left in between. The germline V gene has CDR1 SEHNR and CDR2 FQNEAQ (reference sequence).

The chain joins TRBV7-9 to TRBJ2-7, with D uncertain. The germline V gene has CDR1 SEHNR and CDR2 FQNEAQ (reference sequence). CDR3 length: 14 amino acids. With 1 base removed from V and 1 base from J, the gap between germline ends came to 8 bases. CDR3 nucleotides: TGTGCCAGCAGCTTAGGGGCTACATCCTACGAGCAGTACTTC. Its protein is CASSLGATSYEQYF. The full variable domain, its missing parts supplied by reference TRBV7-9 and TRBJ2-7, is DTGVSQNPRHKITKRGQNVTFRCDPISEHNRLYWYRQTLGQGPEFLTYFQNEAQLEKSRLLSDRFSAERPKGSFSTLEIQRTEQGDSAMYLCASSLGATSYEQYFGPGTRLTVT.

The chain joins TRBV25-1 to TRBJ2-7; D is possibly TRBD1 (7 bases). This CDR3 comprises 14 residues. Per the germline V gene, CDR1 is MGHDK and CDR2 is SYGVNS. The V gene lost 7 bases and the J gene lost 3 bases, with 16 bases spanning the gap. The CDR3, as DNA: TGTGCCAGCAACCAGGGGGGCGCCGGCTACGAGCAGTACTTC. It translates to CASNQGGAGYEQYF.

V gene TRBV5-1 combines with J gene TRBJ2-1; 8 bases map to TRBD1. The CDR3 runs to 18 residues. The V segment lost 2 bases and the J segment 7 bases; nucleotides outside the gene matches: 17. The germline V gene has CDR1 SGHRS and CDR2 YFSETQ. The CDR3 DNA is TGCGCCAGCAGCTTTTTTGCCCCCGGTGGGACAGGTCTGAATGAGCAGTTCTTC. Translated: CASSFFAPGGTGLNEQFF.

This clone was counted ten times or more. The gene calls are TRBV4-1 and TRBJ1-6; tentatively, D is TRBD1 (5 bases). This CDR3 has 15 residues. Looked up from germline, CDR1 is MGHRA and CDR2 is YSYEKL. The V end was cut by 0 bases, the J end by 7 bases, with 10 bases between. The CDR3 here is CASSQDIGANSPLHF. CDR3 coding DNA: TGCGCCAGCAGCCAAGATATAGGGGCAAATTCACCCCTCCACTTT.

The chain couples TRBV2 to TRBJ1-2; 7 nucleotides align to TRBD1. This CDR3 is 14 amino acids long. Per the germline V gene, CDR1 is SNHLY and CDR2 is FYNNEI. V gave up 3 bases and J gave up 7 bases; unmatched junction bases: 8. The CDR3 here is CASSDYRGNAGYTF. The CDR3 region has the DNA TGTGCCAGCAGTGACTACAGGGGAAATGCTGGCTACACCTTC.

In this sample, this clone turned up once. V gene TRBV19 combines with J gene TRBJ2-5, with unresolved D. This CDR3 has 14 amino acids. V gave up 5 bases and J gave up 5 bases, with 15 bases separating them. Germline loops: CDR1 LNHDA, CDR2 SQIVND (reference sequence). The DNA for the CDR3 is TGTGCCAGTAGTTCGAGTCACGTCGAGGAGACCCAGTACTTC. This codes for CASSSSHVEETQYF.

The CDR3 nucleotides are TGTGCCAGCATCCGGGACCCTGACAGGGAGCAGTACTTC. Translated, it gives CASIRDPDREQYF. This chain joins TRBV2 and TRBJ2-7; possible D gene TRBD1, 6 bases. The CDR3 consists of 13 residues. V lost 7 bases and J 7 bases, leaving 17 bases between the germline ends. Germline V gene lookup returns CDR1 SNHLY and CDR2 FYNNEI.

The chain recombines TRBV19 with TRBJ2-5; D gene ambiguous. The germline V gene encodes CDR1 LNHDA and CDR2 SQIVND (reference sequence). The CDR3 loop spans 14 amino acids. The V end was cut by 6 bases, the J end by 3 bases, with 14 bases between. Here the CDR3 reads CASRSLAVEETQYF. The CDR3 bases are TGTGCCAGTAGGTCGTTGGCAGTCGAAGAGACCCAGTACTTC.

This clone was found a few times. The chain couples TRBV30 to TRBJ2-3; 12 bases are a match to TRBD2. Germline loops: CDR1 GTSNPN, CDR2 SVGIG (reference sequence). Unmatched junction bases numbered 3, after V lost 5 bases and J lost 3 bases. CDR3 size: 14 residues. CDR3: CAWGLAGGTDTQYF. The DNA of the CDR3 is TGTGCCTGGGGGCTAGCGGGAGGGACAGATACGCAGTATTTT.

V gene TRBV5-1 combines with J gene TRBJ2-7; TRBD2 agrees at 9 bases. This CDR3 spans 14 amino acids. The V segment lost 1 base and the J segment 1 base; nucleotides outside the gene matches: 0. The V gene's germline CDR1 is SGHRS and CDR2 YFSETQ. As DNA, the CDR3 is TGCGCCAGCAGCTTGCTAGCGGGATCCTACGAGCAGTACTTC. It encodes CASSLLAGSYEQYF.

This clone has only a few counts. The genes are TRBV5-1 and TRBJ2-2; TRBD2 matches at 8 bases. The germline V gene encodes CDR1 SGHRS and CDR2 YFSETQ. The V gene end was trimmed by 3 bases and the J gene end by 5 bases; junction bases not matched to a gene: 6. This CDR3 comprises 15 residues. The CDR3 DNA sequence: TGCGCCAGCAGCTCAGTAGCGGGGATTACCGGGGAGCTGTTTTTT. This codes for CASSSVAGITGELFF.

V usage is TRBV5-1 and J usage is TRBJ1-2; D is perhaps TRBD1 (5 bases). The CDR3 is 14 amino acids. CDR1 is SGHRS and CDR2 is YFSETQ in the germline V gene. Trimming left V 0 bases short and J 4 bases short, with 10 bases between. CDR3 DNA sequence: TGCGCCAGCAGCTTGGCAGGGCAGGTCTATGGCTACACCTTC. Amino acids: CASSLAGQVYGYTF.

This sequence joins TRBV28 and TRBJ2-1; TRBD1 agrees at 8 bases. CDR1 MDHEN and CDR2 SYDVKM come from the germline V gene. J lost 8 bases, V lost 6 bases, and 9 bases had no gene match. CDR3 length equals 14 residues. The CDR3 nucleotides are TGTGCCAGCAGAGCCGGGACAGGTCTCTATGAGCAGTTCTTC. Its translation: CASRAGTGLYEQFF.

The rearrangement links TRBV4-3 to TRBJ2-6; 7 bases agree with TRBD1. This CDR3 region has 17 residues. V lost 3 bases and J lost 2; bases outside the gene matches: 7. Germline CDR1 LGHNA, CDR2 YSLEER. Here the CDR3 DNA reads TGCGCCAGCAGCCACAGAATAGGGGGCGCTGGGGCCAACGTCCTGACTTTC. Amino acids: CASSHRIGGAGANVLTF.

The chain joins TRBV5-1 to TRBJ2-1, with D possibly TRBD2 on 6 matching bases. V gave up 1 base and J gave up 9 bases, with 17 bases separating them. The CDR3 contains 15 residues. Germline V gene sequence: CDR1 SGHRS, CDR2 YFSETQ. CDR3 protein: CASSLNPGEEREQFF. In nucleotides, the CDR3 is TGCGCCAGCAGCTTGAATCCGGGAGAGGAGCGTGAGCAGTTCTTC.

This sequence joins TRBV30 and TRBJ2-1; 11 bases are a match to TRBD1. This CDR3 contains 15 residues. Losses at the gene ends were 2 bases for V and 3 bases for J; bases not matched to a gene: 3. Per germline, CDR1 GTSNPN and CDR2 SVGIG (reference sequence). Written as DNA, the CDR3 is TGTGCCTGGAGTCGCGGGACAGGGGGCTACAATGAGCAGTTCTTC. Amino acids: CAWSRGTGGYNEQFF.